The clone carrying this TCR beta chain came up a few times. What it binds is unknown. This specimen belongs to a study of beta chain features in type 1 diabetes. Study-wide points: Shortening that was moderate but significant affected the TCRB CDR3s of Type 1 diabetes patients in all four CD4+ subsets.

As every portion of the isolated RNA was reverse transcribed, the sequencing read expressed TCRB transcripts. Produced via immunoSEQ multiplex PCR; TCRdb's table is partial and in-frame only. The sample yields 300,000 to 450,000 clones, 8% to 10% seen once. Trimming pared 1 base from V and 3 bases from J, leaving 10 bases between. The CDR3 spans 14 residues. The germline V gene encodes CDR1 SGHRS and CDR2 YFSETQ. Each of the sorted populations had a purity greater than 98%. Sequences were obtained from central memory CD4+ T cells from blood. J is TRBJ2-5 and V is TRBV5-1; D may be TRBD2 (6 bases). The origin of this receptor is a man aged 30 to 39 with type 1 diabetes. For the CDR3, the DNA is TGCGCCAGCAGCTTGTCACCTAGCGAAGAGACCCAGTACTTC. It specifies CASSLSPSEETQYF.